This T cell receptor beta chain was identified during a study of T cell responses to AZD1222 COVID-19 vaccine. Findings and limits, study-wide: Spike-specific TCR breadth rose after two AZD1222 doses, and depth rose as well. Vaccine-associated CD4 TCRs ranged over spike, dominating at 160-218 and 743-854. The donor group comprised mostly white British people and more females; the analysis possibly underestimated clonal diversity.

Using immunoSEQ multiplex PCR, the repertoire was profiled, and TCRdb retains in-frame clones only, with some absent. The sample consists of some 150,000 clones, about 86% of them appearing once. The germline V gene has CDR1 SNHLY and CDR2 FYNNEI. The germline V and J ends were trimmed by 7 bases and 8 bases, with 9 bases remaining between them. The CDR3 consists of 11 residues. About this clone itself: No antigen is known for it.

Doses given second, at about 4 or about 12 weeks, were pooled. This clonotype was sampled from an adult who received the AZD1222 COVID-19 vaccine. This chain uses TRBV2 with TRBJ2-1; D is undetermined. The sequencing here drew on peripheral blood, taken 28 days after the second AZD1222 dose. The CDR3 sequence is CASKAYDEQFF. In DNA form, the CDR3 reads TGTGCCAGCAAGGCATACGATGAGCAGTTCTTC. The complete variable domain, with remaining parts taken from reference TRBV2 and TRBJ2-1, reads EPEVTQTPSHQVTQMGQEVILRCVPISNHLYFYWYRQILGQKVEFLVSFYNNEISEKSEIFDDQFSVERPDGSNFTLKIRSTKLEDSAMYFCASKAYDEQFFGPGTRLTVL.